This TCR beta chain came from a study of blood T cell repertoires in COVID-19. Study-wide context: Samples taken during acute and convalescent COVID-19 were collected in the United States, Italy and Spain. PBMCs, B-cell-depleted T cells, or T cells provided the cDNA or gDNA that made up the material.

The CDR3 has 16 amino acids. Germline CDR1 reads SGHTS; CDR2 reads YDEGEE. V trimming: 4 bases; J trimming: 7 bases; junction bases outside the gene matches: 11. In the original processing: Amplification from reference gene primers served as the basis for estimated nucleated cell counts. TCRdb's table, derived via immunoSEQ multiplex PCR, lists solely in-frame clones and lacks some. D and trimming come from the DNA, and the V and J calls and clone size come from that table. The table lists tens of thousands of clones, approximately 90% of them singletons. Sequencing was performed on peripheral blood. The V call is TRBV5-8, the J call TRBJ1-4; 9 nucleotides align to TRBD1. This sequence originates from a man between 65 and 80 years old with active or convalescent COVID-19. CDR3 nucleotides: TGTGCCAGCAGCCTCGACAGGGGGACGGATAGTGAAAAACTGTTTTTT. This translates into CASSLDRGTDSEKLFF.